The rows below give T cell receptor beta chains drawn from one sample of a study of T cell changes during pregnancy in multiple sclerosis. Generated by immunoSEQ multiplex PCR, the TCRdb table keeps only in-frame clones and is missing some. The sample holds 50,000 to 80,000 clones, roughly 89% seen once. The sample in question was peripheral blood, obtained in the second trimester of pregnancy. These receptors were collected from a female donor with multiple sclerosis, enrolled in a pregnancy study. Both conserved end residues are part of each CDR3. A D gene is named only where the DNA matches it firmly. Expanded clones get a size class; other rows say once, few or many, or leave the size out.

V gene: TRBV19
J gene: TRBJ2-2
D gene: .
clone size: .
CDR3 DNA: TGTGCCAGTAGTTCCCGACGGCAGGGGACCGGGGAGCTGTTTTTT
CDR3 protein: CASSSRRQGTGELFF

V gene: TRBV4-2
J gene: TRBJ2-3
D gene: TRBD2
clone size: .
CDR3 DNA: TGTGCCAGCAGCCAAGAAGTTCCCACTAGCGGGACGGCAGATACGCAGTATTTT
CDR3 protein: CASSQEVPTSGTADTQYF

V gene: TRBV7-2
J gene: TRBJ1-4
D gene: .
clone size: .
CDR3 DNA: TGTGCCAGCAGCTTCCAGGTTAGGGAAAAACTGTTTTTT
CDR3 protein: CASSFQVREKLFF

V gene: TRBV5-1
J gene: TRBJ2-1
D gene: TRBD2
clone size: .
CDR3 DNA: TGCGCCAGCAGCTTAATGCGGGAGGCCAATGAGCAGTTCTTC
CDR3 protein: CASSLMREANEQFF

V gene: TRBV28
J gene: TRBJ2-5
D gene: .
clone size: .
CDR3 DNA: TGTGCCAGCAGAATTCTCCGAAGGGACTACCAAGAGACCCAGTACTTC
CDR3 protein: CASRILRRDYQETQYF

V gene: TRBV7-2
J gene: TRBJ2-1
D gene: TRBD2
clone size: once
CDR3 DNA: TGTGCCAGCAGCTCGAGCGGGAGAGTTGAGGATGAGCAGTTCTTC
CDR3 protein: CASSSSGRVEDEQFF

V gene: TRBV7-9
J gene: TRBJ1-2
D gene: .
clone size: .
CDR3 DNA: TGTGCCAGCAGCTTAGGCGGGGCGCAAGTCTATGGCTACACCTTC
CDR3 protein: CASSLGGAQVYGYTF

V gene: TRBV4-1
J gene: TRBJ1-1
D gene: TRBD1
clone size: .
CDR3 DNA: TGCGCCAGCAGCCGAGGAACCGGGACAGCTAGCACTGAAGCTTTCTTT
CDR3 protein: CASSRGTGTASTEAFF

V gene: TRBV7-6
J gene: TRBJ2-1
D gene: TRBD2
clone size: .
CDR3 DNA: TGTGCCAGCAGTTCCGGGACTAGCGGGGACCCCTCCTACAATGAGCAGTTCTTC
CDR3 protein: CASSSGTSGDPSYNEQFF

V gene: TRBV5-1
J gene: TRBJ1-1
D gene: TRBD1
clone size: .
CDR3 DNA: TGCGCCAGCAGCCTAAAGGACAGGGGTGAATTCGCTGAAGCTTTCTTT
CDR3 protein: CASSLKDRGEFAEAFF

V gene: TRBV5-1
J gene: TRBJ2-1
D gene: .
clone size: .
CDR3 DNA: TGCGCCAGCAGCTTGTTTGGGCCCGAGGAGCAGTTCTTC
CDR3 protein: CASSLFGPEEQFF

V gene: TRBV21-1
J gene: TRBJ2-3
D gene: .
clone size: .
CDR3 DNA: TGTGCCAGCAGACACTCGACAGGTAAGTTAACAGATACGCAGTATTTT
CDR3 protein: CASRHSTGKLTDTQYF

V gene: TRBV5-5
J gene: TRBJ2-1
D gene: TRBD2
clone size: .
CDR3 DNA: TGTGCCAGCAGCGTAGGGGAGGGAGTCACCTACAATGAGCAGTTCTTC
CDR3 protein: CASSVGEGVTYNEQFF

V gene: TRBV28
J gene: TRBJ2-1
D gene: TRBD2
clone size: .
CDR3 DNA: TGTGCCAGCAGCAAACCAGGACTAGTAGTAGGCAATGAGCAGTTCTTC
CDR3 protein: CASSKPGLVVGNEQFF

V gene: TRBV2
J gene: TRBJ2-3
D gene: .
clone size: .
CDR3 DNA: TGTGCCAGCACGAACCAAGGGTACCGGGAGTGGGGAACAGATACGCAGTATTTT
CDR3 protein: CASTNQGYREWGTDTQYF

V gene: TRBV30
J gene: TRBJ1-2
D gene: TRBD1
clone size: .
CDR3 DNA: TGTGCCTGGAGCCCGGGACAGAAAAGCTATGGCTACACCTTC
CDR3 protein: CAWSPGQKSYGYTF

V gene: TRBV6-1
J gene: TRBJ2-3
D gene: .
clone size: .
CDR3 DNA: TGTGCCAGCAGTGGAGGTAGCAGACGCACAGATACGCAGTATTTT
CDR3 protein: CASSGGSRRTDTQYF

V gene: TRBV9
J gene: TRBJ2-3
D gene: .
clone size: .
CDR3 DNA: TGTGCCAGCAGCGTTGGGACTAGCACAGATACGCAGTATTTT
CDR3 protein: CASSVGTSTDTQYF

V gene: TRBV7-2
J gene: TRBJ2-7
D gene: .
clone size: .
CDR3 DNA: TGTGCCAGCAGCTTGGCAGGAACCTACGAGCAGTACTTC
CDR3 protein: CASSLAGTYEQYF

V gene: TRBV9
J gene: TRBJ2-5
D gene: .
clone size: .
CDR3 DNA: TGTGCCAGCAGCGTAGTCGGTCAGGGGGAGACCCAGTACTTC
CDR3 protein: CASSVVGQGETQYF

V gene: TRBV30
J gene: TRBJ1-6
D gene: TRBD1
clone size: .
CDR3 DNA: TGTGCCTGGGAAGCCGGGACAGGGAAATCACCCCTCCACTTT
CDR3 protein: CAWEAGTGKSPLHF

V gene: TRBV6-1
J gene: TRBJ1-4
D gene: TRBD1
clone size: .
CDR3 DNA: TGTGCCAGCTCCGGAACAGGGGCGTTTCAAAAACTGTTTTTT
CDR3 protein: CASSGTGAFQKLFF

V gene: TRBV6-6
J gene: TRBJ1-5
D gene: .
clone size: .
CDR3 DNA: TGTGCCAGCTGCGGCGGAGGGCAAAGTCAGCCCCAGCATTTT
CDR3 protein: CASCGGGQSQPQHF